This TCR beta chain was identified during a study of blood T cell repertoires in COVID-19. As for the study in general: Samples came from the United States, Italy and Spain, spanning acute and convalescent COVID-19. PBMCs, B-cell-depleted T cells, or T cells provided the cDNA or gDNA that made up the material.

The CDR3 extends over 15 amino acids. From germline, CDR1 is MDHEN and CDR2 SYDVKM. Trimming pared 3 bases from V and 6 bases from J, leaving 15 bases between. TCRdb's table, derived via immunoSEQ multiplex PCR, lists solely in-frame clones and lacks some. The repertoire holds some 210,000 clones, with 90% to 95% as singletons. V gene TRBV28 combines with J gene TRBJ2-1; maybe TRBD2 (6 bases). The source is a man between 60 and 70 years old with COVID-19, enrolled during active disease. Specimen: peripheral blood. The CDR3 here is CASSFSGVRGNEQFF. Written as DNA, the CDR3 is TGTGCCAGCAGTTTTTCGGGTGTGCGGGGCAATGAGCAGTTCTTC.